The next 24 T cell receptor beta chains were all read from a single sample in a study of PD-1 blockade in classical Hodgkin lymphoma. As for time point: newly diagnosed, previously untreated cHL patient sample. Magnetic negative selection purified CD4+ T cells from thawed PBMCs. Sequencing used immunoSEQ multiplex PCR; TCRdb keeps in-frame clones, though not all of them. This table holds roughly 15,000 clones, 92% found once. Sequenced input: CD4+ T cells from blood. These receptors were collected from a human donor with classical Hodgkin lymphoma.

The chain has TRBV4-1 and TRBJ2-5; no reliable D call. Trimming pared 6 bases from V and 5 bases from J, leaving 13 bases between. Germline CDR1 MGHRA, CDR2 YSYEKL. The CDR3 length is 13 residues. The CDR3 sequence is CASRGSRWETQYF. The CDR3 region has the DNA TGCGCCAGCAGAGGAAGCAGGTGGGAGACCCAGTACTTC.

This chain connects TRBV6-5 to TRBJ2-3; no reliable D call. This CDR3 region has 15 residues. Germline CDR1 and CDR2: MNHEY and SVGAGI. Trimming stripped 0 bases from V and 2 bases from J, with 9 bases between. CDR3: CASSYSGAYTDTQYF. CDR3 in DNA: TGTGCCAGCAGTTACTCGGGTGCATACACAGATACGCAGTATTTT.

This clone was detected only once. The chain is built from TRBV7-2 and TRBJ1-5; D is possibly TRBD1 (5 bases). The V gene lost 4 bases and the J gene lost 0 bases, with 10 bases spanning the gap. This CDR3 is built from 15 residues. Germline CDR1 is SGHTA and CDR2 is FQGNSA. The CDR3 loop reads CASSSTGGSNQPQHF. The DNA for the CDR3 is TGTGCCAGCAGCTCAACCGGGGGTAGCAATCAGCCCCAGCATTTT.

This clone came up once. The chain couples TRBV30 to TRBJ2-1, with 14 bases aligning to TRBD2. V gave up 0 bases and J gave up 9 bases; unmatched junction bases: 7. Per the germline V gene, CDR1 is GTSNPN and CDR2 is SVGIG (reference sequence). This CDR3 region has 16 residues. In DNA, the CDR3 is TGTGCCTGGAGTGTCAGGGGACTAGCGGGAGTGGTTGAGCAGTTCTTC. This gives the protein CAWSVRGLAGVVEQFF.

The chain joins TRBV15 to TRBJ1-2, with TRBD1 as a possible D gene (5 bases). Germline V CDR1 and CDR2: LNHNV, YYDKDF (reference sequence). V dropped 1 base and J dropped 7 bases, with 13 bases sitting between them. The CDR3 is made up of 14 amino acids. This chain's CDR3 is CATSRVLGGSGYTF. Here the CDR3 DNA reads TGTGCCACCAGCAGAGTGTTGGGGGGAAGTGGCTACACCTTC.

In its sample, this clone was seen once. The rearrangement links TRBV7-9 to TRBJ1-1, with D hard to call. Between the trimmed V and J ends, which lost 5 bases and 0 bases, there was a span of 10 bases. Germline V CDR1 and CDR2: SEHNR, FQNEAQ (reference sequence). The CDR3 sequence is 14 residues long. The CDR3 region has the DNA TGTGCCAGCAGCGTAACGTCGGTGAACACTGAAGCTTTCTTT. Translated: CASSVTSVNTEAFF. The complete variable domain, with remaining parts taken from reference TRBV7-9 and TRBJ1-1, reads DTGVSQNPRHKITKRGQNVTFRCDPISEHNRLYWYRQTLGQGPEFLTYFQNEAQLEKSRLLSDRFSAERPKGSFSTLEIQRTEQGDSAMYLCASSVTSVNTEAFFGQGTRLTVV.

This clone was seen only once. This chain uses TRBV18 with TRBJ2-3, with D maybe TRBD2 (5 bases). The CDR3 spans 15 residues. Germline V gene data show CDR1 as KGHSH and CDR2 as LQKENI. V was clipped by 3 bases and J by 9 bases, with 19 bases between them. CDR3 sequence reads: CASSPRAPPEETQYF. For the CDR3, the DNA is TGTGCCAGCTCACCGAGGGCCCCTCCCGAAGAAACGCAGTATTTT.

This clone was detected only a few times. This chain connects TRBV29-1 to TRBJ1-1, with D possibly matching TRBD1 (6 bases). The CDR3 loop spans 13 amino acids. V was cut by 7 bases and J by 2 bases, with 14 bases left in between. CDR1 and CDR2 from the germline V gene are SQVTM and ANQGSEA. The CDR3: CSGVGHSNTEAFF. DNA for the CDR3: TGCAGCGGGGTGGGACACTCTAACACTGAAGCTTTCTTT. The full variable domain, completed using reference TRBV29-1 and TRBJ1-1, is SAVISQKPSRDICQRGTSLTIQCQVDSQVTMMFWYRQQPGQSLTLIATANQGSEATYESGFVIDKFPISRPNLTFSTLTVSNMSPEDSSIYLCSGVGHSNTEAFFGQGTRLTVV.

The chain links TRBV9 to TRBJ1-5, with TRBD1 matching over 7 bases. Germline values: CDR1 SGDLS, CDR2 YYNGEE. This CDR3 spans 15 amino acids. Trimming took 0 bases from V and 7 from J; bases not matched to a gene: 7. The DNA for the CDR3 is TGTGCCAGCAGCGTAGGAGGGGGCGCAGGGCAGCCCCAGCATTTT. This encodes CASSVGGGAGQPQHF. The variable domain in full, completed from reference TRBV9 and TRBJ1-5, reads DSGVTQTPKHLITATGQRVTLRCSPRSGDLSVYWYQQSLDQGLQFLIQYYNGEERAKGNILERFSAQQFPDLHSELNLSSLELGDSALYFCASSVGGGAGQPQHFGDGTRLSIL.

This rearrangement joins TRBV27 to TRBJ2-1, with 10 nucleotides matching TRBD2. This CDR3 has 16 residues. The trim removed 5 bases at V and 6 bases at J, leaving 10 bases unmatched. Looked up from germline, CDR1 is MNHEY and CDR2 is SMNVEV (reference sequence). CDR3 protein: CASSPPLAGVGNEQFF. CDR3 nucleotides: TGTGCCAGCAGTCCTCCTCTAGCGGGAGTTGGCAATGAGCAGTTCTTC.

This sequence joins TRBV5-1 and TRBJ2-2, with 7 bases matching TRBD1. With V trimmed by 0 bases and J by 1 base, 6 bases remained unmatched. Germline CDR1 reads SGHRS; CDR2 reads YFSETQ. CDR3 length: 17 amino acids. The CDR3 protein is CASSLGPRTGNTGELFF. CDR3 DNA: TGCGCCAGCAGCTTGGGGCCCCGGACAGGGAACACCGGGGAGCTGTTTTTT.

This chain joins TRBV5-5 and TRBJ2-1, with 7 positions matching TRBD1. With V trimmed by 4 bases and J by 4 bases, 8 bases remained unmatched. This CDR3 has 15 amino acids. Germline CDR1 SGHKS, CDR2 YYEKEE (reference sequence). The CDR3 DNA reads as TGTGCCAGCAGCCGAGACGGACAGGAATACAATGAGCAGTTCTTC. It translates to CASSRDGQEYNEQFF.

The chain is built from TRBV6-6 and TRBJ2-3; D is ambiguous. The CDR3 extends over 11 amino acids. Germline V lookup: CDR1 MNHNY, CDR2 SVGAGI (reference sequence). Trimming took off 6 bases at V and 2 bases at J, with 3 bases between the two ends. This CDR3 reads CASRTTDTQYF. In DNA form, the CDR3 reads TGTGCCAGCAGAACCACAGATACGCAGTATTTT.

The CDR3 nucleotides read TGTGCCAGCAGCTTTGGGGTAGATACGCAGTATTTT. Its protein is CASSFGVDTQYF. V is TRBV5-4 and J is TRBJ2-3; no definite D call. CDR1 and CDR2 (germline): SGHNT, YYREEE (reference sequence). The CDR3 is made up of 12 amino acids. Trimming took off 2 bases at V and 5 bases at J, with 6 bases between the two ends. The entire variable domain, with the rest obtained from reference TRBV5-4 and TRBJ2-3, is as follows: ETGVTQSPTHLIKTRGQQVTLRCSSQSGHNTVSWYQQALGQGPQFIFQYYREEENGRGNFPPRFSGLQFPNYSSELNVNALELDDSALYLCASSFGVDTQYFGPGTRLTVL.

The CDR3 nucleotides read TGCGCCAGCAGTGAGTCCGTACAACAAGAGACCCAGTACTTC. Translating it yields CASSESVQQETQYF. J is TRBJ2-5 and V is TRBV10-1, with D unresolved. V was trimmed by 0 bases and J by 2 bases, leaving 7 bases between them. Germline CDR1 is WNHNN and CDR2 is SYGVQD (reference sequence). The CDR3 sequence is 14 residues long.

The chain joins TRBV7-9 to TRBJ2-7; D unresolved. V gave up 4 bases and J gave up 7 bases, with 14 bases separating them. Germline loops: CDR1 SEHNR, CDR2 FQNEAQ (reference sequence). The CDR3 totals 13 residues. CDR3 sequence (DNA): TGTGCCAGCAGCTATTTGTCAGTGGGAGAGCAGTACTTC. This translates into CASSYLSVGEQYF.

The chain is built from TRBV14 and TRBJ1-6; D ambiguous. Germline lookup yields CDR1 SGHDN and CDR2 FVKESK. The V end was cut by 4 bases, the J end by 7 bases, with 17 bases between. The CDR3 totals 16 residues. CDR3 nucleotides: TGTGCCAGCAGCCGCCCCCCTTGGGTGGGGAATTCACCCCTCCACTTT. Its protein product is CASSRPPWVGNSPLHF.

This clone was seen a few times. This chain uses TRBV10-3 with TRBJ1-5; D is unresolved. The CDR3 length is 17 residues. Trimming pared 2 bases from V and 0 bases from J, leaving 14 bases between. Germline V lookup: CDR1 ENHRY, CDR2 SYGVKD. The CDR3 DNA sequence: TGTGCCATCAGTGAGGCATCGGTTGGGGTTAGCAATCAGCCCCAGCATTTT. It specifies CAISEASVGVSNQPQHF.

The rearrangement uses TRBV25-1 and TRBJ2-7, with D perhaps matching TRBD2 (5 bases). Germline CDR1 is MGHDK and CDR2 is SYGVNS. Between the trimmed V and J ends, which lost 3 bases and 8 bases, there was a span of 20 bases. The CDR3 contains 15 residues. Written as DNA, the CDR3 is TGTGCCAGCAGTGACCCTACAAGCGGTCAAACTCAGCAGTACTTC. Amino acid sequence: CASSDPTSGQTQQYF.

This sequence joins TRBV27 and TRBJ1-2, with TRBD1 as a possible D gene (6 bases). This CDR3 spans 12 amino acids. The V and J ends lost 4 bases and 7 bases respectively, with 10 bases between them. Germline V gives CDR1 MNHEY, CDR2 SMNVEV (reference sequence). DNA of the CDR3: TGTGCCAGCAGTTCACAGGGATTTGGCTACACCTTC. Translation gives CASSSQGFGYTF.

V usage is TRBV7-8 and J usage is TRBJ2-3, with D tentatively TRBD2 (6 bases). The CDR3 consists of 13 residues. Germline V gene lookup returns CDR1 SGHVS and CDR2 FQNEAQ. The germline V and J ends were trimmed by 5 bases and 2 bases, with 8 bases remaining between them. The chain's CDR3 is CASSMGLTDTQYF. The CDR3 DNA sequence: TGTGCCAGCAGCATGGGACTCACAGATACGCAGTATTTT.

The chain recombines TRBV18 with TRBJ1-3, with TRBD1 as a possible D gene (6 bases). Between the trimmed V and J ends, which lost 2 bases and 7 bases, there was a span of 9 bases. The CDR3 loop spans 13 amino acids. CDR1 and CDR2 from the germline V gene are KGHSH and LQKENI. The CDR3 loop reads CASSPGGHNTIYF. CDR3 sequence (DNA): TGTGCCAGCTCACCAGGGGGCCACAACACCATATATTTT.

In its sample, this clone was seen a few times. The rearrangement uses TRBV20-1 and TRBJ2-7; D not certain. CDR1 and CDR2 (germline): DFQATT, SNEGSKA (reference sequence). CDR3 length equals 11 residues. V gave up 1 base and J gave up 3 bases, with 4 bases separating them. The CDR3 DNA is TGCAGTGCTAGAGTGGACTACGAGCAGTACTTC. Protein: CSARVDYEQYF.

This sequence joins TRBV19 and TRBJ2-2, with 9 nucleotides matching TRBD2. CDR1 and CDR2 (germline): LNHDA, SQIVND (reference sequence). V shed 0 bases and J 4 bases; nucleotides not matched to a gene: 3. CDR3 length: 16 amino acids. The CDR3 here is CASSIEGSGGTGELFF. CDR3 in DNA: TGTGCCAGTAGTATAGAAGGTAGCGGGGGCACCGGGGAGCTGTTTTTT.